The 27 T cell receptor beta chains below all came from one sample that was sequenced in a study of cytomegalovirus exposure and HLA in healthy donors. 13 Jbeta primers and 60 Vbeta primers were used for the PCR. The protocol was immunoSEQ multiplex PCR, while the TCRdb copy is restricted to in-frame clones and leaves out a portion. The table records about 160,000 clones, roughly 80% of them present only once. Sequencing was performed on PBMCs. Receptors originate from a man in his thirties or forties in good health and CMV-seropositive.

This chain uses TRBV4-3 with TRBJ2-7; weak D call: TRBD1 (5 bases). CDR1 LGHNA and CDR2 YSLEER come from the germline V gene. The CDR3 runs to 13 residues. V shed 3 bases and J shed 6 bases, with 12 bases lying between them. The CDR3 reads CASSQGRAFEQYF. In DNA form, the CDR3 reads TGCGCCAGCAGCCAGGGCAGGGCCTTCGAGCAGTACTTC.

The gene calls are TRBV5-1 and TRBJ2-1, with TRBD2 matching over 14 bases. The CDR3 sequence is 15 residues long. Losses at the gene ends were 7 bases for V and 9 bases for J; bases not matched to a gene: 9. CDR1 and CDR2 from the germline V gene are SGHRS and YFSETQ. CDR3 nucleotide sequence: TGCGCCAGCCAGACTAGCGGGGGGGCCATTTCTGAGCAGTTCTTC. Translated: CASQTSGGAISEQFF.

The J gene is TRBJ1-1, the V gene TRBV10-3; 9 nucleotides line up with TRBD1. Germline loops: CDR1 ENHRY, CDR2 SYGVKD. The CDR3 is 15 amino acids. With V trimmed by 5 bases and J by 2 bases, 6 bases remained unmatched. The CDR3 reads CAISPGTGPNTEAFF. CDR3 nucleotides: TGTGCCATCAGTCCCGGGACAGGGCCAAACACTGAAGCTTTCTTT.

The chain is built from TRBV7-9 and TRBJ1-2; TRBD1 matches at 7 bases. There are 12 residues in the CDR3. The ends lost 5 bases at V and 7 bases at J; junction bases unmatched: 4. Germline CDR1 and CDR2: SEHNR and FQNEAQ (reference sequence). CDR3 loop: CASSRGGRGYTF. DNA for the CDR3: TGTGCCAGCAGCCGAGGGGGCCGTGGCTACACCTTC.

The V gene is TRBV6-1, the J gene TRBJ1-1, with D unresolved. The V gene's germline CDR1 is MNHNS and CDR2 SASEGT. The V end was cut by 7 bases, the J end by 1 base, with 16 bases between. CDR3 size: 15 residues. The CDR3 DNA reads TGTGCCAGCAAAGAGGGCCCCACCTCGAACACTGAAGCTTTCTTT. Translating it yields CASKEGPTSNTEAFF.

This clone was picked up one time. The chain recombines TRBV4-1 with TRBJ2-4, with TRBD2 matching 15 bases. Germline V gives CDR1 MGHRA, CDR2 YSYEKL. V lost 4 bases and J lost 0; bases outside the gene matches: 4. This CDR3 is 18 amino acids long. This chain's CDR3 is CASSRGLAGGLAKNIQYF. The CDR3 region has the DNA TGCGCCAGCAGCCGGGGACTAGCGGGGGGCCTAGCCAAAAACATTCAGTACTTC.

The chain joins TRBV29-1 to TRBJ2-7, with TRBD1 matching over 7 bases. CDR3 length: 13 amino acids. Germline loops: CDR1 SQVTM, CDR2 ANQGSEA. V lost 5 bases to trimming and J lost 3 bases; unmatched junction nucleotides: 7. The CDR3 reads CSVSTGNGYEQYF. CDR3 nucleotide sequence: TGCAGCGTTTCGACAGGGAATGGCTACGAGCAGTACTTC.

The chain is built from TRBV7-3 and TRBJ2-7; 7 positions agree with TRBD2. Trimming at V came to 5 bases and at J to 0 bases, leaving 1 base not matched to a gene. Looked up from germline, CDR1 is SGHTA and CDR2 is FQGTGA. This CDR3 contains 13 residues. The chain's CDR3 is CASSVAGSYEQYF. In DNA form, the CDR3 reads TGTGCCAGCAGCGTAGCGGGCTCCTACGAGCAGTACTTC.

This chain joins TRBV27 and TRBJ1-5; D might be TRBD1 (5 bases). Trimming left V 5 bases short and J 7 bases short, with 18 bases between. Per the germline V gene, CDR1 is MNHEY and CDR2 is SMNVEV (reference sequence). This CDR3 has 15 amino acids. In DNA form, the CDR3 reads TGTGCCAGCAGTAAGGGAGGGGTCTATGGCCAGCCCCAGCATTTT. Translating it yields CASSKGGVYGQPQHF.

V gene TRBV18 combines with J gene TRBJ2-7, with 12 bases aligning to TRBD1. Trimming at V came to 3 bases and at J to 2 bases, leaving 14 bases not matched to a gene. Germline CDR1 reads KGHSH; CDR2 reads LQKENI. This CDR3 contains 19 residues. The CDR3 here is CASSPGQGASSSGTYEQYF. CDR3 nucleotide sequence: TGTGCCAGCTCACCGGGACAGGGGGCGAGTTCTAGCGGGACCTACGAGCAGTACTTC.

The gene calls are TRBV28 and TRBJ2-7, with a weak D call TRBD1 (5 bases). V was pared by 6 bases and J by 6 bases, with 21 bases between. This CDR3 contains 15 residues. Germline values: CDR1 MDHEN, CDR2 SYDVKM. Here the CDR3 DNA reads TGTGCCAGCAGCTTTACGTCAGGGCTGATGGGCGAGCAGTACTTC. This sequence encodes CASSFTSGLMGEQYF.

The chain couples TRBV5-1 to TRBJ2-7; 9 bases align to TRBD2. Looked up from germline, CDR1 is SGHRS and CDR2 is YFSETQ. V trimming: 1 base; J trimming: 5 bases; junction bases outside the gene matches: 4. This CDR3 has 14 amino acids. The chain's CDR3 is CASSLYLAGHEQYF. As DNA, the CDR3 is TGCGCCAGCAGCTTGTATCTAGCGGGGCACGAGCAGTACTTC. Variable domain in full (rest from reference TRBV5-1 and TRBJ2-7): KAGVTQTPRYLIKTRGQQVTLSCSPISGHRSVSWYQQTPGQGLQFLFEYFSETQRNKGNFPGRFSGRQFSNSRSEMNVSTLELGDSALYLCASSLYLAGHEQYFGPGTRLTVT.

The DNA for the CDR3 is TGCGCCAGCAGCCGGACAGGGGCAACCTACGAGCAGTACTTC. It codes for CASSRTGATYEQYF. The V call is TRBV4-1, the J call TRBJ2-7; 9 bases match TRBD1. J was trimmed by 2 bases and V by 4 bases; bases with no gene match: 3. Germline values: CDR1 MGHRA, CDR2 YSYEKL. The CDR3 runs 14 residues.

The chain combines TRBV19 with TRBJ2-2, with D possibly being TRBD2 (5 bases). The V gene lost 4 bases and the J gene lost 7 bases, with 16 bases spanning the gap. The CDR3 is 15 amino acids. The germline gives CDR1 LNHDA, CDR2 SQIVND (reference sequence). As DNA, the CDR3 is TGTGCCAGTAGTAATTTTCCGGGGTCGATCGGGGAGCTGTTTTTT. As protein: CASSNFPGSIGELFF.

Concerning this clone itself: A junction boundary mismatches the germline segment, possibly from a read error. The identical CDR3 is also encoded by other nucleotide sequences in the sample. Written as DNA, the CDR3 is TGTGCCAGTAGTGAACAGTCAGCTGGGAACACCATATATTTT. Its protein is CASSEQSAGNTIYF. V usage is TRBV19 and J usage is TRBJ1-3; D call uncertain. The V gene's germline CDR1 is LNHDA and CDR2 SQIVND (reference sequence). This CDR3 contains 14 residues.

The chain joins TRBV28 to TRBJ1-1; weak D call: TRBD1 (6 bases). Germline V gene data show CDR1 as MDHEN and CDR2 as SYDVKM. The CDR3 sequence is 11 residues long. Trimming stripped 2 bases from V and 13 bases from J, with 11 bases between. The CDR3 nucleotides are TGTGCCAGCAGTTTAGGACAGTTAGTTTTCTTT. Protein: CASSLGQLVFF.

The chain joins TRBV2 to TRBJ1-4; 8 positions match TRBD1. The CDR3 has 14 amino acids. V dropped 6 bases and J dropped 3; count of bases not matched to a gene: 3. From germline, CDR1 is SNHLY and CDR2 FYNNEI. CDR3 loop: CASSIQGANEKLFF. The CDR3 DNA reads TGTGCCAGCAGCATACAGGGGGCTAATGAAAAACTGTTTTTT.

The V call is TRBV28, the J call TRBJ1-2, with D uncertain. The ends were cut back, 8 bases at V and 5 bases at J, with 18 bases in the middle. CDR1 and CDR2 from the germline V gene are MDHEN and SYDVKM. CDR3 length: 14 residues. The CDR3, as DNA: TGTGCCAGCGCCCTTATCCCCGGGGATTATGGCTACACCTTC. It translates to CASALIPGDYGYTF.

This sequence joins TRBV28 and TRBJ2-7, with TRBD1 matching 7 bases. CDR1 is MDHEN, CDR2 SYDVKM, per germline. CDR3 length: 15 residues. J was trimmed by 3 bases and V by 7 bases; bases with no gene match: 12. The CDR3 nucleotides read TGTGCCAGCATCAGGTTGACAGGGAAAGTCTACGAGCAGTACTTC. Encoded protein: CASIRLTGKVYEQYF.

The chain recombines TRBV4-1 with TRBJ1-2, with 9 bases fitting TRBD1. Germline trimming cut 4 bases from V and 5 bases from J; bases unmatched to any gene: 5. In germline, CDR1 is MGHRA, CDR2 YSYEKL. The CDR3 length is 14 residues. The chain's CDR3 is CASSPDRGFYGYTF. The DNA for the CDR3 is TGCGCCAGCAGCCCGGACAGGGGTTTTTATGGCTACACCTTC.

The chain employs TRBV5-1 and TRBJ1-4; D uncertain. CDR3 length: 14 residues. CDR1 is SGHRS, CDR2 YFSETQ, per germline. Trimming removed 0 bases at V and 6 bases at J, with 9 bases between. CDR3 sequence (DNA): TGCGCCAGCAGCTTGGATAGTGATCATGAAAAACTGTTTTTT. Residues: CASSLDSDHEKLFF.

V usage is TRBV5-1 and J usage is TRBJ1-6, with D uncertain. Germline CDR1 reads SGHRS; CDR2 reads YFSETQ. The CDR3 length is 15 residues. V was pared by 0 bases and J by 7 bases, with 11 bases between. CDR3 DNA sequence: TGCGCCAGCAGCTTGGGGCCAGTTCAAAATTCACCCCTCCACTTT. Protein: CASSLGPVQNSPLHF.

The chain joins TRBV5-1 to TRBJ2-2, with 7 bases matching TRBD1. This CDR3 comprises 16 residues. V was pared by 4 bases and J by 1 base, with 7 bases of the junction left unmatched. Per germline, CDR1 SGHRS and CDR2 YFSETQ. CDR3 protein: CASSRPGQRNTGELFF. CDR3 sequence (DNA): TGCGCCAGCAGCCGTCCGGGACAGAGGAACACCGGGGAGCTGTTTTTT.

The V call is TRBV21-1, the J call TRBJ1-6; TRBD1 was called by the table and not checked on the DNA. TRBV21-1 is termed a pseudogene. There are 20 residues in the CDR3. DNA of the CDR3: TGTGCCAGCAGCAAAGAACCGGGACAGGGGGGGGTTATGGGTAATTCACCCCTCCACTTT. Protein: CASSKEPGQGGVMGNSPLHF.

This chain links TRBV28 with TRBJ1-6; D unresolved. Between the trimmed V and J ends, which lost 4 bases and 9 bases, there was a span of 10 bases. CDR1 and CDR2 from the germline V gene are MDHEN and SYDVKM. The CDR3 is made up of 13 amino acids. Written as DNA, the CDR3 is TGTGCCAGCAGTTATAGGGAGGCTTCACCCCTCCACTTT. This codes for CASSYREASPLHF.

CDR3 in DNA: TGTGCCAGCAGCCCGGGGGGGATTTCCTACGAGCAGTACTTC. Translated: CASSPGGISYEQYF. The J gene is TRBJ2-7, the V gene TRBV5-4; 8 bases match TRBD2. Germline V lookup: CDR1 SGHNT, CDR2 YYREEE (reference sequence). Trimming removed 4 bases from V and 1 base from J; junction bases left unmatched: 4. This CDR3 is 14 amino acids long. Full variable domain (outside the CDR3, taken from reference TRBV5-4 and TRBJ2-7): ETGVTQSPTHLIKTRGQQVTLRCSSQSGHNTVSWYQQALGQGPQFIFQYYREEENGRGNFPPRFSGLQFPNYSSELNVNALELDDSALYLCASSPGGISYEQYFGPGTRLTVT.

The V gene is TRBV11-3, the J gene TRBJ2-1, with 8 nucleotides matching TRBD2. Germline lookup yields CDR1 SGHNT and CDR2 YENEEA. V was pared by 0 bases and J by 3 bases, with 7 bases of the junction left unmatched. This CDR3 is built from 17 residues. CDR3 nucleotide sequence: TGTGCCAGCAGCTTAGATTCATTTAGCGGGGACTACAATGAGCAGTTCTTC. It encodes CASSLDSFSGDYNEQFF.